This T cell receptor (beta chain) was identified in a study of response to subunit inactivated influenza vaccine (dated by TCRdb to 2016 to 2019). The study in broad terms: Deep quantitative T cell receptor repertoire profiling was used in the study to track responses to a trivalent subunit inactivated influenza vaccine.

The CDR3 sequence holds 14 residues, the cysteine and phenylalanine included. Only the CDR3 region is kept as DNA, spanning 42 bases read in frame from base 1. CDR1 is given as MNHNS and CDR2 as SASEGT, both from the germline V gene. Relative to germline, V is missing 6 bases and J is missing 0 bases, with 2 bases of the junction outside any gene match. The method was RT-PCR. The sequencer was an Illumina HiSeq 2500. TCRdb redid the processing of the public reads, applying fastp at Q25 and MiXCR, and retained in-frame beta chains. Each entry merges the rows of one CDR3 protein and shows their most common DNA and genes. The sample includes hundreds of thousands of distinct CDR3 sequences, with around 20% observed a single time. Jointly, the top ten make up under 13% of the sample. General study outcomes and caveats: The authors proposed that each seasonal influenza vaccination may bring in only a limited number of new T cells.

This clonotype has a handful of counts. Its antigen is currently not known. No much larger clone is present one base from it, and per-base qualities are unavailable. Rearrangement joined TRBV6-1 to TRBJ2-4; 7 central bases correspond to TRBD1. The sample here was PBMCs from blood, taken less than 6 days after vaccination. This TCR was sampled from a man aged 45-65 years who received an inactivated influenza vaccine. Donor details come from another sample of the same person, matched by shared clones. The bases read TGTGCCAGCAGGGGACAGCTAGCCAAAAACATTCAGTACTTC. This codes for CASRGQLAKNIQYF.